This T cell receptor (beta chain) was captured by sequencing in a study of blood T cell repertoires in COVID-19. Study as a whole: Some COVID-19 samples were acute and others convalescent; all came from the United States, Italy and Spain.

In the authors' workflow: Reference gene primer amplification gave nucleated cell count estimates. The protocol was immunoSEQ multiplex PCR, while the TCRdb copy is restricted to in-frame clones and leaves out a portion. From that table come the V and J calls and clone size; the DNA was used to work out D and trimming. Of 100,000 to 150,000 clones listed, approximately 88% are singletons. Germline V CDR1 and CDR2: SGHRS, YFSETQ. The CDR3 totals 14 residues. V lost 4 bases and J 4 bases, leaving 14 bases between the germline ends. This clonotype originated in a man in his 70s with active COVID-19. The sample consisted of peripheral blood. J is TRBJ1-1 and V is TRBV5-1, with D possibly being TRBD1 (6 bases). Here the CDR3 DNA reads TGCGCCAGCAGCCAGGGAACAGGGTCCACTGAAGCTTTCTTT. It is translated as CASSQGTGSTEAFF.